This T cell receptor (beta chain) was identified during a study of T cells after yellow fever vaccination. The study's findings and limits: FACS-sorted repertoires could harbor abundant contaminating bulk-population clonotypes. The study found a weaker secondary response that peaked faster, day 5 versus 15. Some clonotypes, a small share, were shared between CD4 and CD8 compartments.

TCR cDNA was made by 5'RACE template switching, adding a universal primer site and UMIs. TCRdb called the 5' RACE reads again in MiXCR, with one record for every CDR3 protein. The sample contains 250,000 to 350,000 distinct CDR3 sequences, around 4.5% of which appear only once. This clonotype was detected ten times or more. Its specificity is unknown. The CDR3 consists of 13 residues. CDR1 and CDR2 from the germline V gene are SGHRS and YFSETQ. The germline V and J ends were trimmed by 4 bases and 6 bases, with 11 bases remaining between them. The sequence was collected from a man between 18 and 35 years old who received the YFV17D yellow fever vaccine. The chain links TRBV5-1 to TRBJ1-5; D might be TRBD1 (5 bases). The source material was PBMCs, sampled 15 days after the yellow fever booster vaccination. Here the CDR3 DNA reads TGCGCCAGCAGCGGGGACCCCAGTCAGCCCCAGCATTTT. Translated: CASSGDPSQPQHF.